The 8 T cell receptor beta chains listed next were all sequenced from one sample in a study of healthy donors' naive CD4 and CD8 T cells. Each TCR library used around 500 ng of total RNA and a linear amplification protocol. TCRdb re-called the reads with MiXCR, one entry per CDR3 protein. The data show about 180,000 distinct CDR3 sequences, over 60% seen once. Sequenced input: naive CD4+ and CD8+ T cells sorted from blood, pooled from several donors. Receptors originate from a pool of human donors in good health; the sample pools cells from several healthy donors.

The chain joins TRBV27 to TRBJ2-1; 7 bases agree with TRBD2. Germline loops: CDR1 MNHEY, CDR2 SMNVEV (reference sequence). V was clipped by 5 bases and J by 6 bases; unmatched bases: 7. CDR3 size: 14 residues. CDR3 protein: CASSIRGRTNEQFF. Here the CDR3 DNA reads TGTGCCAGCAGTATACGCGGGAGAACCAATGAGCAGTTCTTC.

The chain employs TRBV29-1 and TRBJ2-7; unclear D gene. Trimming shortened V by 4 bases and J by 2 bases, and 9 bases separated the two germline ends. Per germline, CDR1 SQVTM and CDR2 ANQGSEA. This CDR3 is built from 12 residues. Here the CDR3 reads CSVVSLAYEQYF. The CDR3 nucleotides read TGCAGCGTTGTAAGCCTAGCCTACGAGCAGTACTTC.

The chain has TRBV29-1 and TRBJ2-7; D call uncertain. CDR1 SQVTM and CDR2 ANQGSEA come from the germline V gene. The V end was cut by 4 bases, the J end by 2 bases, with 9 bases between. The CDR3 is 12 residues long. Here the CDR3 reads CSVGQAPYEQYF. CDR3 coding DNA: TGCAGCGTTGGCCAGGCCCCCTACGAGCAGTACTTC.

The chain combines TRBV12-3 or TRBV12-4 with TRBJ2-1; maybe TRBD2 (5 bases). Trimming removed 2 bases from V and 6 bases from J, with 8 bases in between. The CDR3 has 13 residues. CDR3 residues: CASSLLLGNEQFF. The CDR3 DNA follows: TGTGCCAGCAGTTTACTACTAGGCAATGAGCAGTTCTTC.

The chain combines TRBV5-1 with TRBJ2-7; D is unresolved. In germline, CDR1 is SGHRS, CDR2 YFSETQ. This CDR3 has 12 residues. Trimming removed 2 bases from V and 6 bases from J, with 9 bases in between. The CDR3 loop reads CASSLTGGEQYF. CDR3 coding DNA: TGCGCCAGCAGCTTAACCGGTGGCGAGCAGTACTTC.

The chain uses TRBV20-1 and TRBJ2-7; no clear D. V was pared by 4 bases and J by 3 bases, with 10 bases between. The CDR3 covers 12 residues. Germline CDR1 is DFQATT and CDR2 is SNEGSKA (reference sequence). DNA for the CDR3: TGCAGTGCTAACCCTACCTTCTACGAGCAGTACTTC. This gives the protein CSANPTFYEQYF.

The rearrangement joins TRBV15 to TRBJ2-7; D not resolved. Per germline, CDR1 LNHNV and CDR2 YYDKDF (reference sequence). This CDR3 is built from 18 residues. Trimming removed 3 bases from V and 6 bases from J, with 27 bases in between. CDR3 loop: CATSSHTGQMGPLSEQYF. The CDR3, as DNA: TGTGCCACCAGCAGTCATACCGGTCAGATGGGTCCGCTCTCCGAGCAGTACTTC.

The chain joins TRBV19 to TRBJ1-1; a weak D match, TRBD1 (5 bases). The CDR3 runs to 14 residues. The germline gives CDR1 LNHDA, CDR2 SQIVND (reference sequence). Trimming removed 5 bases from V and 0 bases from J, with 10 bases in between. The CDR3 sequence: CASSASRVNTEAFF. CDR3 coding DNA: TGTGCCAGTAGTGCCAGCAGGGTGAACACTGAAGCTTTCTTT.